The T cell receptor beta chain described here comes from a study of T cells in Graves' hyperthyroidism and ophthalmopathy. Orbital computed tomography, thyroid ultrasound, serum thyroxine and TRAb, and clinical symptoms together informed the diagnoses. TCR beta CDR3 regions were amplified from RNA transcripts. HTBI primers were employed in a first-round RT-PCR of the TCR CDR3. TCRdb fed the multiplex PCR reads into MiXCR, producing one record per CDR3 protein. Of about 420,000 distinct CDR3 sequences listed, roughly 13% are singletons. The V gene end was trimmed by 6 bases and the J gene end by 3 bases; junction bases not matched to a gene: 1. This CDR3 has 12 amino acids. CDR1 is SQVTM and CDR2 is ANQGSEA in the germline V gene. As regards this clonotype: Antigen specificity is unknown.

Study-wide points: Blood held most thyroid clonotypes expanded above 0.001 frequency.

The sample taken for sequencing was blood. This sequence was found in a woman between 18 and 29 years old with Graves' hyperthyroidism. The chain is built from TRBV29-1 and TRBJ2-5; 10 positions match TRBD1. Written as DNA, the CDR3 is TGCAGCGTGGGGACAGGGGAAGAGACCCAGTACTTC. It translates to CSVGTGEETQYF.